Each of the 6 T cell receptor beta chains below was sequenced from the same sample in a study of cytomegalovirus exposure and HLA in healthy donors. PCR employed 60 Vbeta and 13 Jbeta primers. TCRdb keeps only in-frame clones here, not all; method: immunoSEQ multiplex PCR. Of around 280,000 clones listed, roughly 90% are singletons. Sequencing used PBMCs. The source of these receptors is a woman aged 18-35 years in good health and CMV-seronegative.

This clone was seen a single time. The chain carries TRBV7-9 and TRBJ1-6; D call uncertain. V lost 6 bases and J 16 bases, leaving 16 bases between the germline ends. The CDR3 spans 12 residues. Per the germline V gene, CDR1 is SEHNR and CDR2 is FQNEAQ (reference sequence). The CDR3 sequence: CASRRGWEPLHF. CDR3 coding DNA: TGTGCCAGCAGACGGGGTTGGGAGCCTCTCCACTTT.

This chain links TRBV6-6 with TRBJ1-4; D uncertain. The CDR3 runs to 13 residues. Trimming pared 8 bases from V and 0 bases from J, leaving 7 bases between. Germline V gene data show CDR1 as MNHNY and CDR2 as SVGAGI (reference sequence). CDR3: CASFRSTNEKLFF. The CDR3 region has the DNA TGTGCCAGCTTTCGGTCAACTAATGAAAAACTGTTTTTT.

J is TRBJ1-4 and V is TRBV7-2; 7 bases align to TRBD1. The CDR3 contains 15 residues. The V gene end was trimmed by 5 bases and the J gene end by 10 bases; junction bases not matched to a gene: 13. In germline, CDR1 is SGHTA, CDR2 FQGNSA. DNA of the CDR3: TGTGCCAGCAGCGAGAGGACAGGTGGGCATGGAAAACTGTTTTTT. It encodes CASSERTGGHGKLFF.

The rearrangement uses TRBV2 and TRBJ1-1, with D perhaps TRBD1 (5 bases). The CDR3 runs 15 residues. The germline CDR1 and CDR2 sequences are SNHLY and FYNNEI. V was clipped by 3 bases and J by 5 bases, with 16 bases between them. The CDR3 region is CASSEVQGTWTEAFF. As DNA, the CDR3 is TGTGCCAGCAGTGAGGTTCAGGGAACATGGACTGAAGCTTTCTTT.

The chain carries TRBV7-8 and TRBJ1-4; 7 bases match TRBD1. Germline CDR1 SGHVS, CDR2 FQNEAQ. This CDR3 is built from 15 residues. The V segment lost 2 bases and the J segment 5 bases; nucleotides outside the gene matches: 5. In DNA, the CDR3 is TGTGCCAGCAGCTTACTAGGGGGCAACAATGAAAAACTGTTTTTT. This gives the protein CASSLLGGNNEKLFF.

DNA for the CDR3: TGTGCCAGCAGCACCGTCGTACAGGGAGCCTACGAGCAGTACTTC. This encodes CASSTVVQGAYEQYF. The J gene is TRBJ2-7, the V gene TRBV13, with D possibly TRBD1 on 6 matching bases. Germline lookup yields CDR1 PRHDT and CDR2 FYEKMQ (reference sequence). V was pared by 5 bases and J by 2 bases, with 16 bases between. The CDR3 totals 15 residues.